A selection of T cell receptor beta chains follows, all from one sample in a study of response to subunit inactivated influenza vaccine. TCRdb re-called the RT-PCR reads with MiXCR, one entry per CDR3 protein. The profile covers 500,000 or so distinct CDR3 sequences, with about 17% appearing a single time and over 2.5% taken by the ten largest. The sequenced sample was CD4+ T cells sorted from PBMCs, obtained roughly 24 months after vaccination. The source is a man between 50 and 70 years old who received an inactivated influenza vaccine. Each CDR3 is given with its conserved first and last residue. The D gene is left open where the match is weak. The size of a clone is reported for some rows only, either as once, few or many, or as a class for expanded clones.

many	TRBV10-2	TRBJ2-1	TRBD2	CASSEPRGGQLNEQFF	TGCGCCAGCAGTGAGCCGCGGGGGGGCCAGTTAAATGAGCAGTTCTTC
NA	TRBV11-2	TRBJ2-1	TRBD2	CASSLISSGSYNEQFF	TGTGCCAGCAGCTTAATCTCTAGCGGGAGCTACAATGAGCAGTTCTTC
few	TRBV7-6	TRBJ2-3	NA	CASSLATRGDTQYF	TGTGCCAGCAGCTTAGCGACACGGGGGGATACGCAGTATTTT
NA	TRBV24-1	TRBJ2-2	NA	CATSPGRLTGELFF	TGTGCCACCAGTCCAGGGAGGCTGACCGGGGAGCTGTTTTTT
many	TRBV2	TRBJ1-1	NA	CASSEAIRASSTEAFF	TGTGCCAGCAGTGAAGCGATCCGGGCCAGCTCCACTGAAGCTTTCTTT
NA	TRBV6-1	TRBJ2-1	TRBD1	CASSDYRGNSYNEQFF	TGTGCCAGCAGCGACTACAGGGGGAATTCCTACAATGAGCAGTTCTTC
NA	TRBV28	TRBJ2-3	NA	CASSLFRRGGDTQYF	TGTGCCAGCAGTTTATTTCGGAGGGGAGGAGATACGCAGTATTTT
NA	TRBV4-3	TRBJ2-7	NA	CASSQDRGTRQYF	TGCGCCAGCAGCCAAGATCGCGGGACCAGGCAGTACTTC
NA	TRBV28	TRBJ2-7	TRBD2	CASSLVRGIGGGMYYEQYF	TGTGCCAGCAGCCTTGTTAGGGGTATTGGCGGGGGGATGTACTACGAGCAGTACTTC
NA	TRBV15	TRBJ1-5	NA	CATSREQGWEYQPQHF	TGTGCCACCAGCAGAGAACAAGGGTGGGAGTATCAGCCCCAGCATTTT
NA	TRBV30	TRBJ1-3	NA	CAWSGSRNTIYF	TGTGCCTGGAGTGGAAGCAGGAACACCATATATTTT
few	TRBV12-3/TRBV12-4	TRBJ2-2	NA	CASSLVVGELFF	TGTGCCAGCAGTTTAGTTGTCGGGGAGCTGTTTTTT
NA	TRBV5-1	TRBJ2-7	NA	CASKRGYGEQYF	TGCGCCAGCAAAAGAGGGTACGGCGAGCAGTACTTC
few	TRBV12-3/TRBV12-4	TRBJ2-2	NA	CASSLALWDTGELFF	TGTGCCAGCAGTTTAGCGCTTTGGGACACCGGGGAGCTGTTTTTT
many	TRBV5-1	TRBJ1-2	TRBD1	CASSADRDGYTF	TGCGCCAGCAGCGCCGACAGGGACGGCTACACCTTC
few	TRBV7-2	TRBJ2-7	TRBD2	CASSILAGSSYEQYF	TGTGCCAGCAGCATACTAGCGGGATCCTCCTACGAGCAGTACTTC
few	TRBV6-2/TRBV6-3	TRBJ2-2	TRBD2	CASWGLAGLTGELFF	TGTGCCAGCTGGGGACTAGCGGGATTGACCGGGGAGCTGTTTTTT